This T cell receptor (beta chain) is from a study of vaccination effects on CD4 cells after COVID-19. Overall study: Sampling occurred a median 72 days post second dose, range 14 to 241.

The data were produced by immunoSEQ multiplex PCR, yet TCRdb's version contains in-frame clones alone and is incomplete. The data show over 50,000 clones, with around four fifths seen just once and 0.95% to 1.5% held by the top ten. Pools of viral peptides were used by the ViraFEST assay to expand antigen-specific CD4+ T cells ahead of sequencing. A roughly ten-day culture period preceded the isolation of CD4+ T cells. Vaccine administered to participants consisted of two doses of either BNT162b2 or mRNA-1273. Vaccinated participants had no history of SARS-CoV-2 infection and tested negative for nucleocapsid antibodies. Each well held two million PBMC cultured with 7.5 to 10 ug/ml peptides and roughly 9 IU/ml IL-2. This CDR3 comprises 14 residues. Trimming cost V 1 base and J 1 base, with 7 bases left between them. CDR1 and CDR2 (germline): LGHNA, YSLEER. With respect to this clone: No antigen is known for it.

The chain combines TRBV4-3 with TRBJ1-1, with TRBD1 as a possible D gene (5 bases). This TCR was sampled from a human donor who received a COVID-19 vaccine. This specimen was CD4+ T cells from PBMCs cultured with HCoV-229E spike peptides, taken after COVID-19 vaccination. CDR3 loop: CASSQGQTNTEAFF. Written as DNA, the CDR3 is TGCGCCAGCAGCCAAGGACAGACGAACACTGAAGCTTTCTTT.